The present TCR beta chain was sequenced within a study of cytomegalovirus exposure and HLA in healthy donors. V was trimmed by 2 bases and J by 5 bases, leaving 10 bases between them. The CDR3 is 13 residues long. CDR1 and CDR2 (germline): MNHEY, SMNVEV (reference sequence). Researchers ran the PCR with 60 Vbeta and 13 Jbeta primers. Data came from immunoSEQ multiplex PCR; TCRdb stores just in-frame clones and leaves some out. Counted here are approximately 90,000 clones, approximately 71% occurring once; the ten biggest clones make up about 3.8%. A note on this clone: The target antigen is unknown.

Whole-study results and caveats: 150 to 200 TCR beta chains were listed as cytomegalovirus-associated.

This chain uses TRBV27 with TRBJ2-7, with D tentatively TRBD1 (6 bases). The clonotype comes from a young man in good health and CMV-seronegative. The source material was PBMCs. The DNA for the CDR3 is TGTGCCAGCAGTTTAAGCAGGGGAAACGAGCAGTACTTC. This sequence encodes CASSLSRGNEQYF.